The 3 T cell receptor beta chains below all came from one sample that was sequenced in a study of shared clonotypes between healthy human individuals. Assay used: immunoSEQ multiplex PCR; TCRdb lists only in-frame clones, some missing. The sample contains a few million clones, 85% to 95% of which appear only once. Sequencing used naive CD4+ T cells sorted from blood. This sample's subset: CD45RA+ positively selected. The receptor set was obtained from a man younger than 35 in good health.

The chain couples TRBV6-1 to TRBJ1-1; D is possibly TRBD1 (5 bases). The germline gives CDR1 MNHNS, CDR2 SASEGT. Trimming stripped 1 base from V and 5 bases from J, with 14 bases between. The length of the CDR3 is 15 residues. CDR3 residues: CASSEEIRARTEAFF. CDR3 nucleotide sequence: TGTGCCAGCAGTGAAGAAATCAGGGCGAGGACTGAAGCTTTCTTT.

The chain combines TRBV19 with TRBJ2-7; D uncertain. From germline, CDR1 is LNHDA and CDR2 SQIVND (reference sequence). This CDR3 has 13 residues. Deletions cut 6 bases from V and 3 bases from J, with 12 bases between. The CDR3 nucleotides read TGTGCCAGTAGCGATAGCCAGCTCTACGAGCAGTACTTC. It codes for CASSDSQLYEQYF.

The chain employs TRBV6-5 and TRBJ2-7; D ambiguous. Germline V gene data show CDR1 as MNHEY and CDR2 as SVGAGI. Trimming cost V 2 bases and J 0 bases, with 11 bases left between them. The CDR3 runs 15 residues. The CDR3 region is CASSYGPTLSYEQYF. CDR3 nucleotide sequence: TGTGCCAGCAGTTACGGCCCAACACTCTCCTACGAGCAGTACTTC.